One and the same sample provided the 8 T cell receptor beta chains below, sequenced in a study of cytomegalovirus exposure and HLA in healthy donors. Amplification used 60 Vbeta primers and 13 Jbeta primers. Profiling relied on immunoSEQ multiplex PCR, and the TCRdb table lists in-frame clones only, not all of them. Here the sample spans 80,000 or so clones, around 78% being singletons. Input material: PBMCs. The receptors stem from a man aged 35-49 years in good health and CMV-seronegative.

This clone is a singleton in its sample. The chain carries TRBV28 and TRBJ2-2; TRBD2 agrees at 7 bases. V was clipped by 2 bases and J by 9 bases; unmatched bases: 6. In germline, CDR1 is MDHEN, CDR2 SYDVKM. This CDR3 spans 14 amino acids. Here the CDR3 reads CASSLTGGHRELFF. CDR3 nucleotides: TGTGCCAGCAGTTTAACGGGAGGCCACCGGGAGCTGTTTTTT.

Concerning this clone: The junction departs from the called germline gene at one end, perhaps through a read error. The chain is built from TRBV4-3 and TRBJ2-7; D gene uncertain. The CDR3 length is 16 residues. The germline gives CDR1 LGHNA, CDR2 YSLEER. The CDR3 DNA sequence: TGCGCCAGCAGCCAAGAAATTGGTAGTTCGTTCTACGGGCAGTACTTC. The encoded protein is CASSQEIGSSFYGQYF.

The CDR3 coding sequence is TGTGCCAGTAGTGCCTCTCAGGTATACACTGAAGCTTTCTTT. Translation: CASSASQVYTEAFF. The chain has TRBV19 and TRBJ1-1; D uncertain. The CDR3 spans 14 residues. CDR1 and CDR2 (germline): LNHDA, SQIVND (reference sequence). V shed 5 bases and J shed 3 bases, with 13 bases lying between them.

CDR3 sequence (DNA): TGTGCCAGCAGCGGACTAGCGGGAGTAACCGAGCAGTACTTC. Amino acid sequence: CASSGLAGVTEQYF. This rearrangement joins TRBV2 to TRBJ2-7; 13 bases are shared with TRBD2. The CDR3 runs 14 residues. Trimming at V came to 6 bases and at J to 6 bases, leaving 5 bases not matched to a gene. Germline CDR1 is SNHLY and CDR2 is FYNNEI.

The rearrangement links TRBV15 to TRBJ2-1; TRBD2 agrees at 7 bases. CDR3 length: 14 amino acids. CDR1 and CDR2 (germline): LNHNV, YYDKDF (reference sequence). CDR3 nucleotide sequence: TGTGTCGCGTCGGGAGGAAGCTCCTACAATGAGCAGTTCTTC. The encoded protein is CVASGGSSYNEQFF.

This clone appeared once. An end of the junction does not agree with germline; a read error may underlie this. The gene calls are TRBV7-7 and TRBJ2-7; D tentatively reads TRBD1 or TRBD2 (9 bases each). Per germline, CDR1 SSHAT and CDR2 FNYEAQ (reference sequence). There are 20 residues in the CDR3. The CDR3 spells CASSLDRGGPRLAVTYEQYF. CDR3 coding DNA: TGTGCTAGCAGCTTGGACAGGGGCGGCCCCAGACTAGCGGTAACCTACGAGCAGTACTTC.

In its sample, this clone was seen a few times. This sequence joins TRBV13 and TRBJ2-7; 10 nucleotides align to TRBD2. The length of the CDR3 is 16 residues. Germline CDR1 reads PRHDT; CDR2 reads FYEKMQ (reference sequence). After removal of 1 base from V and 0 bases from J, the junction contained 3 bases not matched to a gene. CDR3 amino acids: CASSLAGTSVSYEQYF. CDR3 nucleotide sequence: TGTGCCAGCAGCTTAGCCGGGACTAGCGTCTCCTACGAGCAGTACTTC.

CDR3 in amino acids: CAWRGAYGYTF. The CDR3 region has the DNA TGTGCCTGGAGGGGGGCCTATGGCTACACCTTC. The rearrangement joins TRBV30 to TRBJ1-2, with D tentatively TRBD1 (6 bases). The CDR3 spans 11 residues. Germline V CDR1 and CDR2: GTSNPN, SVGIG (reference sequence). V was pared by 3 bases and J by 4 bases, with 6 bases between.